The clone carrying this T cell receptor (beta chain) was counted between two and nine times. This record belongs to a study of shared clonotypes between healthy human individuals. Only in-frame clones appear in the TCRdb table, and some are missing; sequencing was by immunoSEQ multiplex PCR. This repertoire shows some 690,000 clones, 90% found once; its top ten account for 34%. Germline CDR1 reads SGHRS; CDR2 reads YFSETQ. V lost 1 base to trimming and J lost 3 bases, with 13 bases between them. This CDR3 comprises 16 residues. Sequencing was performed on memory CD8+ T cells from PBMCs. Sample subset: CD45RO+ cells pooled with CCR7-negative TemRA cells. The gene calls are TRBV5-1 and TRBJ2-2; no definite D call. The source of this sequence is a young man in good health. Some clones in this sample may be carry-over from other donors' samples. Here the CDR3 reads CASSLFRASYTGELFF. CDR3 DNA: TGCGCCAGCAGCTTGTTTCGAGCCAGCTACACCGGGGAGCTGTTTTTT.